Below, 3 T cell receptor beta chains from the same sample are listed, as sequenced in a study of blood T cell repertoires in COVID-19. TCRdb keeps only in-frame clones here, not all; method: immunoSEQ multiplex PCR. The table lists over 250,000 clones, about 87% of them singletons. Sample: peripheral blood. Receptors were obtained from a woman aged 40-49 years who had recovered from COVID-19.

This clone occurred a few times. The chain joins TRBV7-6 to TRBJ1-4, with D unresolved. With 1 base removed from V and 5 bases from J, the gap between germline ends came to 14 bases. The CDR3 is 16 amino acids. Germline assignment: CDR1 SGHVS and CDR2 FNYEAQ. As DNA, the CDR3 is TGTGCCAGCAGCTTAGATCCCGCAGGCCCGAATGAAAAACTGTTTTTT. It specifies CASSLDPAGPNEKLFF. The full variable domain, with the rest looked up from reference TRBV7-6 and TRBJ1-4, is GAGVSQSPRYKVTKRGQDVALRCDPISGHVSLYWYRQALGQGPEFLTYFNYEAQQDKSGLPNDRFSAERPEGSISTLTIQRTEQRDSAMYRCASSLDPAGPNEKLFFGSGTQLSVL.

CDR3: CASSLDRHGHTEAFF. In DNA form, the CDR3 reads TGCGCCAGCAGCCTTGACAGGCACGGTCACACTGAAGCTTTCTTT. J is TRBJ1-1 and V is TRBV5-1, with D possibly being TRBD1 (6 bases). This CDR3 comprises 15 residues. Trimming pared 4 bases from V and 3 bases from J, leaving 16 bases between. The germline gives CDR1 SGHRS, CDR2 YFSETQ.

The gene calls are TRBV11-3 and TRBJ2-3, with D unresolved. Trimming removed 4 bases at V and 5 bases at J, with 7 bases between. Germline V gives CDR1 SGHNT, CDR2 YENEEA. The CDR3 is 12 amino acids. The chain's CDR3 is CASSSNRDTQYF. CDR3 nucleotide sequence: TGTGCCAGCAGCTCGAACAGAGATACGCAGTATTTT.